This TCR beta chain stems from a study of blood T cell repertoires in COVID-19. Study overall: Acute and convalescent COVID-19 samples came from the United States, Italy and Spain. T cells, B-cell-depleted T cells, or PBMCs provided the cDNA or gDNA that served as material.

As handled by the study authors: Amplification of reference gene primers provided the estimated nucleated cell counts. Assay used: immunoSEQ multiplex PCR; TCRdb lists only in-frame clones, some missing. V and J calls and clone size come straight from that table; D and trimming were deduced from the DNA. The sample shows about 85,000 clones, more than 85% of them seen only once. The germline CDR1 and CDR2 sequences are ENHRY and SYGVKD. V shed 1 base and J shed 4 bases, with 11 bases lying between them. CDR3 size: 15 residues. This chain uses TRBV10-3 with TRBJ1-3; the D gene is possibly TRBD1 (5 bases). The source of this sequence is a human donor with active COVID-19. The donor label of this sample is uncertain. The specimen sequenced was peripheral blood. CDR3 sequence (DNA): TGTGCCATCAGTGAGTTAGGGGTAGAAGGAAACACCATATATTTT. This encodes CAISELGVEGNTIYF.